This T cell receptor (beta chain) was recovered during a study of OX40 agonist ivuxolimab in advanced cancers. Overall study results and limits: Clonal expansion from baseline to week 6 occurred in both CD4+ and CD8+ T cells. In CD8+ T cells, expanded clones were on average more numerous than in CD4+. Some patients without response likewise showed low normalized clonal expansion.

Some clones are missing from TCRdb's copy, which holds only in-frame ones; the method was immunoSEQ multiplex PCR. The top ten clones hold 7.3% of a sample with 75,000 to 90,000 clones, 70% to 85% of them seen once. Trimming shortened V by 0 bases and J by 7 bases, and 14 bases separated the two germline ends. The length of the CDR3 is 14 residues. Germline V gene data show CDR1 as SGHNT and CDR2 as YYREEE (reference sequence). Comments on this clone: Its antigen remains unknown.

The gene calls are TRBV5-4 and TRBJ2-7, with D possibly being TRBD1 or TRBD2 (5 bases each). Sample: CD4+ or CD8+ T cells sorted from blood, taken in a trial of the OX40 agonist ivuxolimab. This TCR came from an adult with an advanced solid tumor such as melanoma, head and neck, liver or kidney cancer. CDR3 amino acids: CASSLGDLSGEQYF. DNA for the CDR3: TGTGCCAGCAGCTTGGGGGACCTCTCGGGGGAGCAGTACTTC.